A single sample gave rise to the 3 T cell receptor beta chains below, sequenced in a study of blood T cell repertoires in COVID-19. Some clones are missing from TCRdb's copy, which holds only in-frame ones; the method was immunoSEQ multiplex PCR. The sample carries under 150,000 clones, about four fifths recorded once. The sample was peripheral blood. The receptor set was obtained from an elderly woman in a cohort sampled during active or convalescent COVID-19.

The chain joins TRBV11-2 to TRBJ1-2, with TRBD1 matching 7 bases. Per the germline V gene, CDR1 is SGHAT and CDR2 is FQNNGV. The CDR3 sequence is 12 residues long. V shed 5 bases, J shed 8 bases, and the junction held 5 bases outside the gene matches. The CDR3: CASSNTGEGYTF. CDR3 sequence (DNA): TGTGCCAGCAGCAACACAGGGGAAGGCTACACCTTC.

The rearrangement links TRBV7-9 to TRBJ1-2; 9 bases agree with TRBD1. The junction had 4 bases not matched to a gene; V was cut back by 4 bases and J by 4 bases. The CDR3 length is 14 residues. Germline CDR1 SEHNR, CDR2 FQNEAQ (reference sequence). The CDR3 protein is CASSYGQGIYGYTF. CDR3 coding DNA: TGTGCCAGCAGCTACGGACAGGGGATCTATGGCTACACCTTC.

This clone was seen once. The chain's CDR3 is CASSTFARQGAQETQYF. DNA of the CDR3: TGCGCCAGCAGCACCTTTGCAAGACAGGGGGCGCAGGAGACCCAGTACTTC. This chain links TRBV5-1 with TRBJ2-5, with 10 bases that match TRBD1. Germline CDR1 SGHRS, CDR2 YFSETQ. The CDR3 has 17 amino acids. Trimming removed 4 bases from V and 5 bases from J; junction bases left unmatched: 14.